The 9 T cell receptor beta chains reported below all come from one sample, sequenced in a study of Ad26.COV2.S vaccination and SARS-CoV-2 variants. Treatment indicated: roughly 18 received Ad26.COV2.S at low or high dose, single or two shots; five or six received placebo; per-sample allocation not given. Samples were taken on day 63 after the first vaccine or placebo injection. Clones were read by immunoSEQ multiplex PCR, and TCRdb kept only the in-frame ones, dropping some. The profile shows a few hundred thousand clones, around nine tenths of them singletons. The sample here was peripheral blood, taken in a trial of Ad26.COV2.S vaccine versus placebo. The receptors come from a person aged 18-65 years who received the Ad26.COV2.S COVID-19 vaccine or a placebo.

This clone has only a few counts. The rearrangement links TRBV6-5 to TRBJ2-7; a possible D gene is TRBD1 (6 bases). The CDR3 totals 13 residues. V shed 6 bases and J shed 0 bases, with 9 bases lying between them. Germline lookup yields CDR1 MNHEY and CDR2 SVGAGI. The CDR3 protein is CASSQQGSYEQYF. The CDR3 coding sequence is TGTGCCAGCAGCCAACAGGGCTCCTACGAGCAGTACTTC.

This chain links TRBV10-3 with TRBJ1-5; D is unresolved. Germline V gene sequence: CDR1 ENHRY, CDR2 SYGVKD. The V gene lost 0 bases and the J gene lost 6 bases, with 15 bases spanning the gap. There are 16 residues in the CDR3. The chain's CDR3 is CAISESKREWSQPQHF. The CDR3 DNA reads as TGTGCCATCAGTGAGTCAAAAAGGGAATGGAGTCAGCCCCAGCATTTT.

V usage is TRBV4-3 and J usage is TRBJ2-7; TRBD2 is a possible D gene (6 bases). V was pared by 1 base and J by 2 bases, with 12 bases between. The CDR3 spans 15 residues. The germline V gene encodes CDR1 LGHNA and CDR2 YSLEER. CDR3 bases: TGCGCCAGCAGCCAAGTTGCTAGCGTCACCTACGAGCAGTACTTC. Translation gives CASSQVASVTYEQYF.

The V gene is TRBV30, the J gene TRBJ1-2; a weak D match, TRBD1 (5 bases). The V gene's germline CDR1 is GTSNPN and CDR2 SVGIG (reference sequence). CDR3 length: 11 residues. V was shortened by 2 bases and J by 7 bases, with 8 bases between the two germline ends. In nucleotides, the CDR3 is TGTGCCTGGAGTTCAGGGTTTGGCTACACCTTC. This codes for CAWSSGFGYTF.

The J gene is TRBJ2-3, the V gene TRBV12-3 or TRBV12-4; D perhaps matches TRBD2 (7 bases). The CDR3 has 13 amino acids. The germline V and J ends were trimmed by 6 bases and 4 bases, with 11 bases remaining between them. The CDR3: CASRPGGPDTQYF. In DNA, the CDR3 is TGTGCCAGCAGACCCGGGGGGCCAGATACGCAGTATTTT.

V is TRBV6-5 and J is TRBJ1-1; D not resolved. Deletions cut 5 bases from V and 0 bases from J, with 10 bases between. Looked up from germline, CDR1 is MNHEY and CDR2 is SVGAGI. The CDR3 spans 14 residues. The CDR3 DNA reads TGTGCCAGCAGTAAAAAACCCATGAACACTGAAGCTTTCTTT. Its translation: CASSKKPMNTEAFF.

The chain uses TRBV2 and TRBJ1-1, with a weak D call TRBD1 (6 bases). Per the germline V gene, CDR1 is SNHLY and CDR2 is FYNNEI. CDR3 length equals 12 residues. V lost 5 bases to trimming and J lost 6 bases, with 10 bases between them. CDR3 residues: CASSTGHPEAFF. The DNA for the CDR3 is TGTGCCAGCAGTACGGGACACCCTGAAGCTTTCTTT.

This clone was seen a single time. The chain has TRBV10-3 and TRBJ1-6; tentative D call: TRBD1 (6 bases). Trimming pared 0 bases from V and 9 bases from J, leaving 15 bases between. There are 16 residues in the CDR3. Looked up from germline, CDR1 is ENHRY and CDR2 is SYGVKD. The CDR3 loop reads CAISESIGGKSSPLHF. In nucleotides, the CDR3 is TGTGCCATCAGTGAGTCTATAGGGGGTAAGAGTTCACCCCTCCACTTT.

The chain employs TRBV7-2 and TRBJ2-7; D possibly uses TRBD1 or TRBD2 (5 bases each). The CDR3 runs to 15 residues. Per the germline V gene, CDR1 is SGHTA and CDR2 is FQGNSA. The V and J ends lost 1 base and 3 bases respectively, with 13 bases between them. CDR3 loop: CASSLVGTKLYEQYF. CDR3 nucleotides: TGTGCCAGCAGCTTAGTTGGGACGAAACTCTACGAGCAGTACTTC.